These T cell receptor beta chains were read from a single sample in a study of T cell changes during pregnancy in multiple sclerosis. This table comes from immunoSEQ multiplex PCR, and its TCRdb copy is limited to in-frame clones, with some not included. Counted here are approximately 40,000 clones, 80% to 95% occurring once; the ten biggest clones make up roughly an eighth. This specimen was CD8+ T cells from peripheral blood mononuclear cells, taken after pregnancy. These receptors were obtained from a female donor with multiple sclerosis, enrolled in a pregnancy study. CDR3s include the opening cysteine and the closing phenylalanine or tryptophan. The order of the fields is D gene, V gene, clone size, CDR3 length, J gene, CDR3 protein, CDR3 DNA. A D gene is named only where the DNA matches it firmly. Size is omitted from some rows. Given values are once, few, many or a class for expanded clones.

TRBD1,TRBV19,.,13,TRBJ1-2,CASSIGQGHGYTF,TGTGCCAGTAGTATAGGACAGGGCCATGGCTACACCTTC
TRBD1,TRBV2,few,14,TRBJ1-2,CASSPGQGRYGYTF,TGTGCCAGCAGCCCGGGACAGGGGCGGTATGGCTACACCTTC
.,TRBV5-4,.,14,TRBJ1-2,CASSFSSGGGGYTF,TGTGCCAGCAGCTTCTCGTCCGGGGGAGGTGGCTACACCTTC
.,TRBV27,once,15,TRBJ2-3,CASSPLSGETDTQYF,TGTGCCAGCAGTCCTTTATCGGGGGAAACAGATACGCAGTATTTT
.,TRBV12-2,.,16,TRBJ2-1,CASRLGQGWGYNEQFF,TGTGCAAGTCGCTTAGGTCAGGGATGGGGCTACAATGAGCAGTTCTTC
.,TRBV11-2,.,14,TRBJ1-2,CASSSRYGIYGYTF,TGTGCCAGCAGCTCCCGGTACGGTATCTATGGCTACACCTTC
TRBD1,TRBV15,.,14,TRBJ1-1,CAARGQGTNTEAFF,TGTGCCGCTCGAGGACAGGGAACGAACACTGAAGCTTTCTTT
.,TRBV6-1,.,16,TRBJ1-5,CASSELRDIRIVPQHF,TGTGCCAGCAGTGAGCTCCGGGACATCCGCATAGTACCCCAGCATTTT
TRBD1,TRBV10-3,once,14,TRBJ1-4,CAIRARDSDEKLFF,TGTGCCATCAGGGCCCGGGACAGCGACGAAAAACTGTTTTTT
TRBD1,TRBV19,.,14,TRBJ2-7,CASSMTGGSYEQYF,TGTGCCAGTAGTATGACAGGGGGAAGCTACGAGCAGTACTTC
.,TRBV27,.,13,TRBJ2-1,CASIRDWDNEQFF,TGTGCCAGCATCAGGGACTGGGACAATGAGCAGTTCTTC
.,TRBV11-1,.,15,TRBJ2-3,CASSLSGRTTDTQYF,TGTGCCAGCAGCCTGAGTGGGAGAACCACAGATACGCAGTATTTT
TRBD1,TRBV6-1,.,14,TRBJ2-7,CASSKTGVPLEQYF,TGTGCCAGCAGTAAAACAGGGGTACCCCTCGAGCAGTACTTC
TRBD2,TRBV6-5,.,16,TRBJ2-3,CASSYLSGRTGDTQYF,TGTGCCAGCAGTTACCTTAGCGGGAGGACGGGAGATACGCAGTATTTT
TRBD1,TRBV27,.,14,TRBJ2-3,CASTGGTGLGTQYF,TGTGCCAGCACCGGGGGGACAGGGTTAGGTACGCAGTATTTT
.,TRBV15,.,14,TRBJ2-7,CATSRAGRGYEQYF,TGTGCCACCAGCAGAGCGGGCAGGGGCTACGAGCAGTACTTC
TRBD2,TRBV28,.,17,TRBJ2-2,CASSLRTSGSGGGELFF,TGTGCCAGCAGTTTGAGGACTAGCGGGAGCGGGGGCGGGGAGCTGTTTTTT
.,TRBV27,.,14,TRBJ2-3,CASRTTHRADTQYF,TGTGCCAGCAGAACAACACACAGGGCAGATACGCAGTATTTT
.,TRBV7-9,.,19,TRBJ2-1,CASQVTAGPSATHINEQFF,TGTGCCAGCCAAGTCACCGCGGGACCCTCGGCGACACACATCAATGAGCAGTTCTTC
TRBD2,TRBV15,.,14,TRBJ2-7,CATSRGAGSYEQYF,TGTGCCACCAGCAGGGGAGCGGGGTCCTACGAGCAGTACTTC
TRBD2,TRBV7-9,.,17,TRBJ2-5,CALKRGASGGSRETQYF,TGTGCCCTCAAACGAGGGGCTAGCGGGGGGTCCAGAGAGACCCAGTACTTC
TRBD2,TRBV2,once,17,TRBJ2-7,CASSEEKGLAGAYEQYF,TGTGCCAGCAGTGAAGAAAAGGGACTAGCGGGAGCCTACGAGCAGTACTTC